The entry that follows covers one TCR beta chain sequence. The target antigen is unknown. Per the germline V gene, CDR1 is SGHRS and CDR2 is YFSETQ. The CDR3 sequence is 16 residues long. Trimming removed 3 bases from V and 3 bases from J; junction bases left unmatched: 3. These data are taken from a study of cytomegalovirus exposure and HLA in healthy donors. Whole-study findings and limits: Accounts indicate the classifier identified cytomegalovirus status with strong specificity and sensitivity. According to a subsequent analysis, TCR clusters identified in the first cohort showed a tendency to co-occur across the 100 to 150 validation repertoires.

Separate from the roughly 730-subject first cohort, the roughly 120-subject validation cohort was the one that the donors belonged to. Repertoires were generated with immunoSEQ multiplex PCR, while TCRdb's copy carries only in-frame clones and drops some. This table holds under 250,000 clones, 75% to 90% found once. The J gene is TRBJ2-5, the V gene TRBV5-1, with TRBD2 matching over 15 bases. This clonotype originated in a young woman in good health and CMV-seronegative. The sequenced sample consisted of PBMCs. The CDR3 region is CASSSGLAGGKETQYF. The CDR3 nucleotides are TGCGCCAGCAGCTCCGGACTAGCGGGGGGGAAAGAGACCCAGTACTTC. The full variable domain, completed using reference TRBV5-1 and TRBJ2-5, is KAGVTQTPRYLIKTRGQQVTLSCSPISGHRSVSWYQQTPGQGLQFLFEYFSETQRNKGNFPGRFSGRQFSNSRSEMNVSTLELGDSALYLCASSSGLAGGKETQYFGPGTRLLVL.